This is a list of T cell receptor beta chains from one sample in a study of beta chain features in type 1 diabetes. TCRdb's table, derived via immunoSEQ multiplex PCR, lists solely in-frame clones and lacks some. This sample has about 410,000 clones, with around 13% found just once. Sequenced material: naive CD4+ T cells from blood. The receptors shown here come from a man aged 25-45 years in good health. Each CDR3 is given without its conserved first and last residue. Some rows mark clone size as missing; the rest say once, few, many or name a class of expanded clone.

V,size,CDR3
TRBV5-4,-,ASSEGQVRETQY
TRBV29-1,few,SVAVQETQY
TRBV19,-,ASSTPQGTYEQY
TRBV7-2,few,ASSLIGTGGSSVGTQY
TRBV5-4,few,ASSLGTSQETQY
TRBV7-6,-,ASSLSGTNEQF
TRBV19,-,ASSMLASSTDTQY
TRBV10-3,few,AIRRADSTNTEAF
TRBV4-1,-,ASSHRPGQETYEQY
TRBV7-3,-,ASSSQRRNTGELF
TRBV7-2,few,ASSFRGRGGQETQY
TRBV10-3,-,AITAGLGGAYEQY
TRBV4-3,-,ASSHLPAGGSSDTQY
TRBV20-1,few,SASPKETQY
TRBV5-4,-,ASSLDPTGELF
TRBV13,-,ASSRRTGSSGNTIY
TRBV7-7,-,ASTLFPQGQGLNGELF
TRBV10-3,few,AISDPSGTGVEAF
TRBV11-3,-,ASSSRTSFYNEQF
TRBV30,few,AWSSLAGLLPEQF
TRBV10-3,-,AISESAVNYGYT
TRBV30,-,AWCRQANTEAF
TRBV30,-,AWRSGTRNSPLH
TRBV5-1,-,ASSFLFGRASQGGSYNEQF
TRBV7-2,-,ASSLTGRAF
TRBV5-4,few,ASSPVGYTEAF
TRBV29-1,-,SVGRRSYGYT
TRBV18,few,ASSPPSGLLGYEQY
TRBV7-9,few,ASSRDSYGYT
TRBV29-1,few,SVYLSGNTIY
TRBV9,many,ASSPGSGVLYEQY
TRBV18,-,ASSPAGLGSHNEQF
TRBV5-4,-,ASSSRQGNEQF
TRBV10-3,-,AISERGTSTDTQY
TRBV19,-,ASSTHDGADCPYEQY
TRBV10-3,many,AISDSLANNEQF
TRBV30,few,AGGRIAKNIQY
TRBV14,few,ASSQWRQGEYNEQF
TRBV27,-,ASSRTGVYEKLF
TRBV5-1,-,ASSGQTSRDTQY
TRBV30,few,AWLRADTQY
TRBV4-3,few,ASSQVRTGTTYEQY
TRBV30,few,AWSVLPTGGGYT
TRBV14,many,ASSPRERAVTDIQY
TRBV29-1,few,SVSGLAGGLYNEQF
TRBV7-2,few,ASSIASRFRTDTQY
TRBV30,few,AWSPGGDQPQH
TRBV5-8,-,ASSLLAGLSDTQY
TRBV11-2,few,ASSFTRGQGLSTDTQY
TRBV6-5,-,ASSKWTSGYEQY
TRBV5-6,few,ASTNPGQQETQY